One sample yielded the 16 T cell receptor beta chains listed below, sequenced in a study of PD-L1 blockade in urothelial cancer. The protocol was immunoSEQ multiplex PCR, while the TCRdb copy is restricted to in-frame clones and leaves out a portion. The sample lists around 49,000 clones, about four fifths occurring once. Time point denoted: peripheral blood 6 weeks after treatment start. Here the sequenced sample was PBMCs, taken around atezolizumab (anti-PD-L1) treatment. All receptors come from a man between 60 and 75 years old with urothelial cancer.

The chain recombines TRBV5-1 with TRBJ2-2; 8 positions agree with TRBD2. The CDR3 spans 16 residues. The V segment lost 2 bases and the J segment 4 bases; nucleotides outside the gene matches: 7. Germline values: CDR1 SGHRS, CDR2 YFSETQ. The CDR3 region is CASSLIAGSVTGELFF. CDR3 nucleotides: TGCGCCAGCAGCTTAATAGCGGGATCGGTCACCGGGGAGCTGTTTTTT.

The chain combines TRBV5-1 with TRBJ2-3, with D unclear. Trimming removed 3 bases from V and 2 bases from J, with 7 bases in between. From germline, CDR1 is SGHRS and CDR2 YFSETQ. The CDR3 extends over 13 amino acids. CDR3 loop: CASSSGSTDTQYF. The CDR3 DNA reads as TGCGCCAGCAGCTCCGGGTCCACAGATACGCAGTATTTT.

This chain links TRBV5-1 with TRBJ1-2; TRBD1 agrees at 9 bases. Germline values: CDR1 SGHRS, CDR2 YFSETQ. The CDR3 length is 12 residues. V shed 5 bases and J 7 bases; nucleotides not matched to a gene: 3. This CDR3 reads CASSGQGSGYTF. In DNA, the CDR3 is TGCGCCAGCAGTGGACAGGGGTCTGGCTACACCTTC.

CDR3 in DNA: TGTGCCAGCAGCTTGGGGACTAGTAAGGAGACCCAGTACTTC. Translating gives CASSLGTSKETQYF. The V gene is TRBV5-4, the J gene TRBJ2-5; TRBD2 aligns across 7 bases. Germline V gene lookup returns CDR1 SGHNT and CDR2 YYREEE (reference sequence). With V trimmed by 0 bases and J by 5 bases, 4 bases remained unmatched. The CDR3 is made up of 14 amino acids.

The chain links TRBV7-8 to TRBJ1-5; D might be TRBD1 (5 bases). The CDR3 has 13 residues. Germline values: CDR1 SGHVS, CDR2 FQNEAQ. Trimming pared 1 base from V and 5 bases from J, leaving 6 bases between. This CDR3 reads CASSLGGYQPQHF. CDR3 sequence (DNA): TGTGCCAGCAGCTTAGGGGGCTATCAGCCCCAGCATTTT.

V usage is TRBV5-4 and J usage is TRBJ2-7; 10 nucleotides align to TRBD2. This CDR3 contains 14 residues. Germline trimming cut 4 bases from V and 3 bases from J; bases unmatched to any gene: 4. Germline assignment: CDR1 SGHNT and CDR2 YYREEE (reference sequence). CDR3 amino acids: CASSPLAGDYEQYF. DNA for the CDR3: TGTGCCAGCAGCCCGCTAGCGGGAGACTACGAGCAGTACTTC.

V gene TRBV27 combines with J gene TRBJ2-1; D possibly corresponds to TRBD2 (6 bases). V was pared by 6 bases and J by 2 bases, with 8 bases between. Germline CDR1 MNHEY, CDR2 SMNVEV (reference sequence). This CDR3 is 13 amino acids long. The CDR3 loop reads CASRLAAYNEQFF. The CDR3 bases are TGTGCCAGCAGACTAGCAGCCTACAATGAGCAGTTCTTC.

The chain carries TRBV7-9 and TRBJ2-1; TRBD2 agrees at 10 bases. The CDR3 is 17 residues long. V lost 5 bases and J lost 4; bases outside the gene matches: 11. In germline, CDR1 is SEHNR, CDR2 FQNEAQ (reference sequence). In DNA, the CDR3 is TGTGCCAGCAGCCCGCCCCCCCCTAGCGGGAGTTACAATGAGCAGTTCTTC. The encoded protein is CASSPPPPSGSYNEQFF.

The CDR3 bases are TGTGCCAGCAGCGTAGGGCGTACAAGCGATCAGCCCCAGCATTTT. This encodes CASSVGRTSDQPQHF. V usage is TRBV9 and J usage is TRBJ1-5; D not certain. The V gene's germline CDR1 is SGDLS and CDR2 YYNGEE. V was pared by 0 bases and J by 5 bases, with 12 bases between. This CDR3 region has 15 residues.

This sequence joins TRBV19 and TRBJ2-2; 7 bases line up with TRBD1. Per the germline V gene, CDR1 is LNHDA and CDR2 is SQIVND (reference sequence). The CDR3 extends over 16 amino acids. V dropped 3 bases and J dropped 6; count of bases not matched to a gene: 10. CDR3 DNA sequence: TGTGCCAGTAGTATGGAACAGGGGAATATCCCCGGGGAGCTGTTTTTT. It is translated as CASSMEQGNIPGELFF.

The CDR3 nucleotides read TGTGCCAGCAGTTTTTATTCCAATGAGCAGTTCTTC. Translated, it gives CASSFYSNEQFF. The chain is built from TRBV28 and TRBJ2-1; no definite D call. Germline V gene data show CDR1 as MDHEN and CDR2 as SYDVKM. This CDR3 comprises 12 residues. Trimming pared 3 bases from V and 6 bases from J, leaving 6 bases between.

V gene TRBV30 combines with J gene TRBJ1-2, with 9 bases aligning to TRBD1. The V segment lost 4 bases and the J segment 4 bases; nucleotides outside the gene matches: 19. The CDR3 totals 18 residues. CDR1 and CDR2 from the germline V gene are GTSNPN and SVGIG (reference sequence). This chain's CDR3 is CAWTQSLVGDRAGYGYTF. The CDR3 bases are TGTGCCTGGACCCAAAGCCTAGTCGGGGACAGGGCGGGCTATGGCTACACCTTC.

The V gene is TRBV5-1, the J gene TRBJ2-3; TRBD2 matches at 10 bases. V lost 3 bases to trimming and J lost 0 bases; unmatched junction nucleotides: 7. Germline V gene data show CDR1 as SGHRS and CDR2 as YFSETQ. The CDR3 covers 17 residues. The CDR3 reads CASSSDPSGGSTDTQYF. The CDR3 nucleotides are TGCGCCAGCAGCTCGGATCCTAGCGGGGGTAGCACAGATACGCAGTATTTT. The full variable domain, in which reference TRBV5-1 and TRBJ2-3 provide the parts outside the CDR3, is KAGVTQTPRYLIKTRGQQVTLSCSPISGHRSVSWYQQTPGQGLQFLFEYFSETQRNKGNFPGRFSGRQFSNSRSEMNVSTLELGDSALYLCASSSDPSGGSTDTQYFGPGTRLTVL.

The CDR3 loop reads CASSLVLAAGQFF. In nucleotides, the CDR3 is TGTGCCAGCAGCTTAGTCTTGGCCGCTGGTCAGTTCTTC. This sequence joins TRBV11-2 and TRBJ2-1; D ambiguous. CDR3 size: 13 residues. Trimming removed 1 base from V and 13 bases from J, with 14 bases in between. Germline CDR1 SGHAT, CDR2 FQNNGV.

The chain carries TRBV25-1 and TRBJ1-2; possible D gene TRBD1, 6 bases. CDR3 length equals 12 residues. Trimming shortened V by 8 bases and J by 0 bases, and 7 bases separated the two germline ends. Germline CDR1 and CDR2: MGHDK and SYGVNS. The CDR3 sequence: CASWDTNYGYTF. CDR3 nucleotide sequence: TGTGCCAGCTGGGACACTAACTATGGCTACACCTTC.

CDR3: CASSLDHTGYDGYTF. The CDR3 bases are TGCGCCAGCAGCTTGGATCATACGGGTTACGATGGCTACACCTTC. The chain is built from TRBV5-1 and TRBJ1-2; D not resolved. CDR1 SGHRS and CDR2 YFSETQ come from the germline V gene. The CDR3 sequence is 15 residues long. V was pared by 0 bases and J by 6 bases, with 15 bases between.